The rows below give T cell receptor beta chains drawn from one sample of a study of blood T cell repertoires in COVID-19. Only in-frame clones appear in the TCRdb table, and some are missing; sequencing was by immunoSEQ multiplex PCR. Seen here are 15,000 to 20,000 clones, approximately 88% observed once, and the top ten hold roughly an eighth. The sample was peripheral blood. The receptors were sampled from a human donor in a cohort sampled during active COVID-19. CDR3s include the opening cysteine and the closing phenylalanine or tryptophan. Fields, in order: V gene, CDR3 protein.

v_call: TRBV2; cdr3_aa: CASNFPGQGKETQYF
v_call: TRBV27; cdr3_aa: CASSLLAGGPHTQYF
v_call: TRBV11-2; cdr3_aa: CASSLQFGGETQYF
v_call: TRBV11-1; cdr3_aa: CASSLGPGEGYEQYF
v_call: TRBV7-8; cdr3_aa: CASSLAGVLTGELFF
v_call: TRBV19; cdr3_aa: CASSINRDHQPQHF
v_call: TRBV5-6; cdr3_aa: CASSLAGTDYQPQHF
v_call: TRBV29-1; cdr3_aa: CSVETGGFITDTQYF
v_call: TRBV27; cdr3_aa: CASSLAGLWANEQFF
v_call: TRBV6-6; cdr3_aa: CASSIRQGNTGELFF
v_call: TRBV18; cdr3_aa: CASSSVTVPNSPLHF
v_call: TRBV7-8; cdr3_aa: CASSTGQVEETQYF
v_call: TRBV6-2/TRBV6-3; cdr3_aa: CASSKTGAYEQYF
v_call: TRBV25-1; cdr3_aa: CASSEYGVRGEAFF
v_call: TRBV9; cdr3_aa: CASSVDTGTYEQYF
v_call: TRBV24-1; cdr3_aa: CATSERSGEKLFF
v_call: TRBV2; cdr3_aa: CASSEAGLGYEQYF
v_call: TRBV6-5; cdr3_aa: CASSPLAGSSYEQYF
v_call: TRBV9; cdr3_aa: CASSVAGGLIYEQYF
v_call: TRBV5-1; cdr3_aa: CASSPQGEKLFF
v_call: TRBV6-1; cdr3_aa: CASSEAFFRATEAFF
v_call: TRBV3-1/TRBV3-2; cdr3_aa: CASSQFVAGGMDTQYF
v_call: TRBV7-9; cdr3_aa: CASSLYGQGSPLHF
v_call: TRBV20-1; cdr3_aa: CSAGVASGGYEQYF
v_call: TRBV2; cdr3_aa: CASSWDRPSNQPQHF
v_call: TRBV19; cdr3_aa: CASSSTGGGGWETQYF
v_call: TRBV5-1; cdr3_aa: CASSLEGQGAVDTQYF
v_call: TRBV5-4; cdr3_aa: CASSLVVRAGATNYGYTF
v_call: TRBV28; cdr3_aa: CASSRVVGNEQFF
v_call: TRBV6-6; cdr3_aa: CASSPSLAGTGQPQHF
v_call: TRBV5-1; cdr3_aa: CASSLASEIDNSPLHF
v_call: TRBV5-6; cdr3_aa: CASRRTGSYEQYF
v_call: TRBV6-6; cdr3_aa: CASSEGQGFGGYTF